The rows below give T cell receptor beta chains drawn from one sample of a study of PD-1 blockade in classical Hodgkin lymphoma. The repertoire was sequenced with immunoSEQ multiplex PCR; TCRdb's copy has only in-frame clones and lacks some. The profile shows about 43,000 clones, about 65% of them singletons. Here the sequenced sample was peripheral blood mononuclear cells (PBMCs), taken before the second cycle of nivolumab. Source of these receptors: a human donor with classical Hodgkin lymphoma. Each CDR3 is given with its conserved first and last residue. Each record gives: J gene, V gene, clone size, D gene, CDR3 DNA, CDR3 protein. A D gene is named only where the DNA matches it firmly. For some rows the clone size is stated as once, few or many, or as a class when expanded; others skip it.

>TRBJ1-1|TRBV29-1|.|TRBD1
TGCAGCGTTATGAGGGGGCCTGGCCCAGAAGCTTTCTTT
CSVMRGPGPEAFF
>TRBJ1-2|TRBV7-2|.|TRBD1
TGTGCCAGCAGCTTACCTGGGACAGGGGGCTATGGCTACACCTTC
CASSLPGTGGYGYTF
>TRBJ2-7|TRBV2|.|.
TGTGCCAGCACCTACGGTCCGAGCTCCTACGAGCAGTACTTC
CASTYGPSSYEQYF
>TRBJ2-3|TRBV27|.|.
TGTGCCAGCAGTTTATCATCCCTCTCGGGGGCCCCAGATACGCAGTATTTT
CASSLSSLSGAPDTQYF
>TRBJ2-3|TRBV18|.|.
TGTGCCAGCTCACCTTCAAATACGCAGTATTTT
CASSPSNTQYF
>TRBJ2-3|TRBV28|.|TRBD1
TGTGCCAGCGCTAACATGGGGACAGGGGCCGATACGCAGTATTTT
CASANMGTGADTQYF
>TRBJ2-1|TRBV7-6|.|TRBD1
TGTGCCAGCAGCTTAGTGGCAGGGGGCGATCCCAATGAGCAGTTCTTC
CASSLVAGGDPNEQFF
>TRBJ2-1|TRBV30|.|.
TGTGCCTGTACAGGGAGCTCCTACAATGAGCAGTTCTTC
CACTGSSYNEQFF
>TRBJ1-4|TRBV29-1|medium-sized|TRBD1
TGCAGCGTACGACAGGGTAATGAAAAACTGTTTTTT
CSVRQGNEKLFF
>TRBJ2-3|TRBV4-1|.|TRBD2
TGCGCCAGCAGCCAATCTAGCGGGGAGCCCACAGATACGCAGTATTTT
CASSQSSGEPTDTQYF
>TRBJ1-2|TRBV9|.|TRBD1
TGTGCCAGCAGCACCTTGACAGGGGGAAACTATGGCTACACCTTC
CASSTLTGGNYGYTF
>TRBJ2-1|TRBV9|.|TRBD2
TGTGCCAGCAGCTTCCAACTAGCGGGAGGGCCGAATGAGCAGTTCTTC
CASSFQLAGGPNEQFF
>TRBJ1-6|TRBV5-4|.|.
TGTGCCCGATCTTTGGGTTGGAGAATAGGTTCACCCCTCCACTTT
CARSLGWRIGSPLHF
>TRBJ2-2|TRBV7-8|.|.
TGTGCCAGCATCCCCGCCCGGGGGACTCTCAGAGGCGGGGAGCTGTTTTTT
CASIPARGTLRGGELFF
>TRBJ2-1|TRBV4-3|.|TRBD2
TGCGCCAGCAGCCAATGGGCGGGGGGTTCCTACAATGAGCAGTTCTTC
CASSQWAGGSYNEQFF
>TRBJ2-7|TRBV19|.|.
TGTGCCAGTAGTACGGGACAAGGGACTTTGGGCTCCTACGAGCAGTACTTC
CASSTGQGTLGSYEQYF
>TRBJ2-7|TRBV7-9|.|.
TGTGCCAGCAGCGATAAGGGACCCTACGAGCAGTACTTC
CASSDKGPYEQYF
>TRBJ1-1|TRBV19|.|.
TGTGCCAGTAGTATAGATCATCCAGGGATGAACACTGAAGCTTTCTTT
CASSIDHPGMNTEAFF
>TRBJ1-2|TRBV28|.|.
TGTGCCAGCAGTTTAATCGATTACACCTTC
CASSLIDYTF
>TRBJ2-1|TRBV27|.|.
TGTGCCAGCAGTTTATCGCGGGCAGGGGAGGCTGAGCAGTTCTTC
CASSLSRAGEAEQFF
>TRBJ2-1|TRBV5-1|.|.
TGCGCCAGCAGCTTGTTTACAGAAAGCTCCTACAATGAGCAGTTCTTC
CASSLFTESSYNEQFF
>TRBJ1-2|TRBV4-3|.|TRBD1
TGCGCCAGCAGCCAAGATCTGGACAGGAAAACTTATGGCTACACCTTC
CASSQDLDRKTYGYTF
>TRBJ2-1|TRBV6-1|.|.
TGTGCCAGCAGTGGGGGCGGTTACTACAATGAGCAGTTCTTC
CASSGGGYYNEQFF
>TRBJ1-2|TRBV29-1|.|TRBD1
TGCAGCGTTGAAGATCGGACAGGCGCCTATGGCTACACCTTC
CSVEDRTGAYGYTF
>TRBJ2-5|TRBV5-1|once|.
TGCGCCAGCAGCTTGTCCCCCCCCCAAGAGACCCAGTACTTC
CASSLSPPQETQYF
>TRBJ2-5|TRBV29-1|.|.
TGCAGCGTAACCAGGGCAGAGACCCAGTACTTC
CSVTRAETQYF
>TRBJ2-7|TRBV13|.|.
TGTGCCAGCAGCTTAGGCCGGAGCTCCTACGAGCAGTACTTC
CASSLGRSSYEQYF
>TRBJ2-7|TRBV14|few|TRBD1
TGTGCCAGCAGCCACGTCACTGGACAGGGCTACGAGCAGTACTTC
CASSHVTGQGYEQYF
>TRBJ2-1|TRBV9|few|TRBD2
TGTGCCAGCAGCGAGATACTAGCGGGAGGAAATGAGCAGTTCTTC
CASSEILAGGNEQFF
>TRBJ2-3|TRBV6-5|.|TRBD1
TGTGCCAGCAGTTACGGGGGACAGGGGGCCACAGATACGCAGTATTTT
CASSYGGQGATDTQYF
>TRBJ1-2|TRBV30|.|.
TGTGCCTGGAGTCCCGATTATGGCTACACCTTC
CAWSPDYGYTF
>TRBJ1-4|TRBV10-3|few|.
TGTGCCATCAGTTCAGGGTTTGCAACTAATGAAAAACTGTTTTTT
CAISSGFATNEKLFF
>TRBJ2-7|TRBV19|few|TRBD2
TGTGCCAGTAGTGAAGAACTAGCGGGAGCCACCTACGAGCAGTACTTC
CASSEELAGATYEQYF
>TRBJ1-1|TRBV4-2|.|.
TGTGCCAGCAGCCCTCGTGGGGGGCGATTGCGTAGCACTGAAGCTTTCTTT
CASSPRGGRLRSTEAFF
>TRBJ2-3|TRBV7-9|.|TRBD2
TGTGCCAGCAGCTTTGGGAGGGCTGGCACAGATACGCAGTATTTT
CASSFGRAGTDTQYF
>TRBJ1-2|TRBV7-3|.|.
TGTGCCAGCAGCTCCAGTTTATTCAACTATGGCTACACCTTC
CASSSSLFNYGYTF
>TRBJ2-5|TRBV7-2|.|.
TGTGCCAGCAGCTTGAATAGGGGTGAAGGGGAGACCCAGTACTTC
CASSLNRGEGETQYF
>TRBJ2-1|TRBV6-4|.|TRBD2
TGTGCCAGCTCTAGCGGGGGGAAGGAGCAGTTCTTC
CASSSGGKEQFF
>TRBJ1-1|TRBV6-5|.|.
TGTGCCAGCACCAGATCCGCAGGAACCACTGAAGCTTTCTTT
CASTRSAGTTEAFF
>TRBJ2-2|TRBV5-1|.|.
TGCGCCAGCAGCTTGGGGCCAGGGTTCACCGGGGAGCTGTTTTTT
CASSLGPGFTGELFF
>TRBJ2-7|TRBV29-1|.|.
TGCAGCGTTTACTTACGGGCCGAGCAGTACTTC
CSVYLRAEQYF
>TRBJ1-1|TRBV27|.|.
TGTGCCAGCAGTCGAGGGACAGAAGCTTTCTTT
CASSRGTEAFF
>TRBJ1-1|TRBV9|.|.
TGTGCCAGCAGCGTAGGGACAGCGAACACTGAAGCTTTCTTT
CASSVGTANTEAFF
>TRBJ2-1|TRBV28|.|TRBD1
TGTGCCAGCAGTGCCATGACAGGGCCCCTCTACAATGAGCAGTTCTTC
CASSAMTGPLYNEQFF
>TRBJ1-2|TRBV19|.|.
TGTGCCAGTTTGGACAGATTCTATGGCTACACCTTC
CASLDRFYGYTF
>TRBJ2-3|TRBV9|once|.
TGTGCCAGCAGCGTAGAGGGTACCACAGATACGCAGTATTTT
CASSVEGTTDTQYF
>TRBJ2-7|TRBV9|.|.
TGTGCCAGCAGCAACCACGGCTTAGACAGCTCCTACGAGCAGTACTTC
CASSNHGLDSSYEQYF
>TRBJ1-5|TRBV6-5|.|.
TGTGCCAGCAGCCCTTCCGGTCGGGGGAATCAGCCCCAGCATTTT
CASSPSGRGNQPQHF
>TRBJ2-1|TRBV7-2|.|TRBD2
TGTGCCAGCAGCGGACTAGCGGGAGGAGGTGGCAATGAGCAGTTCTTC
CASSGLAGGGGNEQFF
>TRBJ1-1|TRBV7-6|.|TRBD1
TGTGCCAGCAGCCCAACAGGGGCCGGTCTTGAAGCTTTCTTT
CASSPTGAGLEAFF
>TRBJ2-1|TRBV5-1|.|.
TGCGCCAGCAGCTTGACTACTTACAATGAGCAGCTCTTC
CASSLTTYNEQLF
>TRBJ2-1|TRBV4-2|.|TRBD2
TGTGCCAGCAGCCAAGAGAAGGGGTGGGACTACTCCTACAATGAGCAGTTCTTC
CASSQEKGWDYSYNEQFF
>TRBJ2-7|TRBV25-1|medium-sized|.
TGTGCCAGCAGTGAAGTGGGGGGAAATACCTACGAGCAGTACTTC
CASSEVGGNTYEQYF
>TRBJ1-5|TRBV5-6|.|.
TGTGCCAGCAGCTTGGGTCAGGCCCCTACTCAGCCCCAGCATTTT
CASSLGQAPTQPQHF
>TRBJ1-1|TRBV5-1|.|.
TGCGCCAGCAGCTTGAGGGCAGGGAACACTGAAGCTTTCTTT
CASSLRAGNTEAFF